Listed below are T cell receptor beta chains from one sample, sequenced in a study of T cells in localized non-small cell lung cancer. Profiling relied on immunoSEQ multiplex PCR, and the TCRdb table lists in-frame clones only, not all of them. The data hold tens of thousands of clones, with about 86% observed a single time. Source: PBMCs, taken before any cancer treatment. The receptor set was obtained from a man aged 40 to 70 with stage II lung adenocarcinoma. Each CDR3 is given with its conserved first and last residue. D genes are given only for firm matches. Clone size is shown for a subset of rows, as once, few, many or a class of expanded clone.

size,J,D,V,DNA,CDR3
NA,TRBJ2-7,NA,TRBV6-5,TGTGCCAGCCGCAGTTTCTACGAGCAGTACTTC,CASRSFYEQYF
NA,TRBJ2-1,NA,TRBV7-2,TGTGCCAGCAGCTTAGGGGGGCGGAATGAGCAGTTCTTC,CASSLGGRNEQFF
NA,TRBJ1-1,NA,TRBV9,TGTGCCAGCAGCGTAGGAGGGGAAGTTGAAGCTTTCTTT,CASSVGGEVEAFF
NA,TRBJ1-1,NA,TRBV5-1,TGCGCCAGCAGCTTGGGAACCTCGGACACTGAAGCTTTCTTT,CASSLGTSDTEAFF
NA,TRBJ2-5,NA,TRBV19,TGTGCCAGTAGTTCGTCTGGTGAAGAGACCCAGTACTTC,CASSSSGEETQYF
NA,TRBJ1-1,TRBD1,TRBV7-3,TGTGCCAGCAGCTTAATGAGTGGGACAGGGCATGAAGCTTTCTTT,CASSLMSGTGHEAFF
NA,TRBJ2-1,TRBD2,TRBV9,TGTGCCAGCAGCGTGCGCGGGAGTTCCTACAATGAGCAGTTCTTC,CASSVRGSSYNEQFF
few,TRBJ1-1,NA,TRBV4-1,TGCGCCAGCAGCCAAGGTTTCTTGGCCAAAGAGGATTTCTTT,CASSQGFLAKEDFF
NA,TRBJ1-2,TRBD1,TRBV6-5,TGTGCCAGCAGTTCGGACAGGCAATATGGCTACACCTTC,CASSSDRQYGYTF
once,TRBJ1-6,TRBD1,TRBV6-6,TGTGCCAGCACCCTGGGGACAGAAAATTCACCCCTCCACTTT,CASTLGTENSPLHF
NA,TRBJ1-4,NA,TRBV15,TGTGCCACCAGCAGAGGTACAGGTTTTGAAAAACTGTTTTTT,CATSRGTGFEKLFF
NA,TRBJ2-3,NA,TRBV21-1,TGTGCCAGCAGCAAAGATGTCTCGACAACTCTTCGCACAGATACGCAGTATTTT,CASSKDVSTTLRTDTQYF
NA,TRBJ1-2,TRBD1,TRBV19,TGTGCCAGTACCCCGGACAGGCTCCCCTATGGCTACACCTTC,CASTPDRLPYGYTF
few,TRBJ1-2,TRBD1,TRBV7-2,TGTGCCAGCAGCTCCGGGACAGGGAAGAACTATGGCTACACCTTC,CASSSGTGKNYGYTF
NA,TRBJ1-1,NA,TRBV5-1,TGCGCCAGCAGCTACAGACAGGAGGGGACTGAAGCTTTCTTT,CASSYRQEGTEAFF
NA,TRBJ1-3,NA,TRBV19,TGTGCCAGTACCACATTTGCCTACTCTGGAAACACCATATATTTT,CASTTFAYSGNTIYF
NA,TRBJ1-3,NA,TRBV13,TGTGCCAGCAGCCACAGGCGAAACACCATATATTTT,CASSHRRNTIYF
NA,TRBJ2-5,NA,TRBV6-5,TGTGCCAGCAGTTACTCCCAAGAGACCCAGTACTTC,CASSYSQETQYF
NA,TRBJ1-2,NA,TRBV19,TGTGCCAGTAGGACGGGAGGAAGAGCCTCCTATGGCTACACCTTC,CASRTGGRASYGYTF
NA,TRBJ1-1,NA,TRBV6-6,TGTGCGAGTGGGGTGAACACTGAAGCTTTCTTT,CASGVNTEAFF
NA,TRBJ2-2,NA,TRBV7-3,TGTGCCAGCAGCTTAGCAGGGAACACCGGGGAGCTGTTTTTT,CASSLAGNTGELFF
NA,TRBJ1-1,NA,TRBV18,TGTGCCAGCTCACCCACCCTACAGGGAAAGGGTGAAGCTTTCTTT,CASSPTLQGKGEAFF
NA,TRBJ2-7,TRBD1,TRBV10-3,TGTGCCATCAGGATGGACAGGGGGCAGGACGAGCAGTACTTC,CAIRMDRGQDEQYF
NA,TRBJ2-3,NA,TRBV9,TGTGCCAGCAGCACCTCGGGAGTCACAGATACGCAGTATTTT,CASSTSGVTDTQYF
NA,TRBJ1-2,TRBD1,TRBV29-1,TGCAGCGCCCAACTACAGGGGTCAGACTATGGCTACACCTTC,CSAQLQGSDYGYTF
NA,TRBJ1-6,NA,TRBV10-3,TGTGCCATCAGTGAGATGTATTCACCCCTCCACTTT,CAISEMYSPLHF
NA,TRBJ1-2,NA,TRBV5-7,TGTGCCAGCAGACCGACAGTAAACTATGGCTACACCTTC,CASRPTVNYGYTF
NA,TRBJ1-3,TRBD1,TRBV19,TGTGCCGTTTTCGACAGGGGCTCTGGAAACACCATATATTTT,CAVFDRGSGNTIYF
NA,TRBJ2-5,NA,TRBV2,TGTGCCAGCAGTGGAGGAGAGACCCAGTACTTC,CASSGGETQYF
NA,TRBJ1-1,TRBD1,TRBV19,TGTGCCAGTAGTTTTGGACAGGGGGCGACGGAAGCTTTCTTT,CASSFGQGATEAFF
NA,TRBJ1-5,NA,TRBV25-1,TGTGCCAGCAGTGAATTGGATAGCAATCAGCCCCAGCATTTT,CASSELDSNQPQHF
NA,TRBJ1-5,TRBD1,TRBV7-2,TGTGCCAGCAGCTTAGATGCGGGGAGGGGGCCCAATCAGCCCCAGCATTTT,CASSLDAGRGPNQPQHF
NA,TRBJ1-5,TRBD1,TRBV4-1,TGCGCCAGCAGCCCCCACCCTCAGGGGGCGCCCGGTCAGCCCCAGCATTTT,CASSPHPQGAPGQPQHF
NA,TRBJ1-2,NA,TRBV9,TGTGCCAGCAGCGTCCGGGGAGGGTTTGGTGGCTACACCTTC,CASSVRGGFGGYTF
NA,TRBJ1-5,NA,TRBV6-1,TGTGCCACCCGGAAAGAGCCAAATCAGCCCCAGCATTTT,CATRKEPNQPQHF
NA,TRBJ2-5,NA,TRBV4-1,TGCGCCAGCAGCCAATCAGACAAGACCCAGTACTTC,CASSQSDKTQYF
NA,TRBJ1-2,NA,TRBV7-6,TGTGCCAGCAGCTTAGGTGGGCTGAGGCGGCCTAACTATGGCTACACCTTC,CASSLGGLRRPNYGYTF
NA,TRBJ2-4,NA,TRBV6-5,TGTGCCAGCAGTACAGGAGCCAAAAACATTCAGTACTTC,CASSTGAKNIQYF
few,TRBJ1-1,NA,TRBV4-1,TGCGCCAGCAGCCAAGAAGGTAAGGGGGTGTGGACTGAAGCTTTCTTT,CASSQEGKGVWTEAFF
NA,TRBJ2-3,NA,TRBV10-3,TGTGCCATCAGTCCCTCTGGGGCGTCCACAGATACGCAGTATTTT,CAISPSGASTDTQYF
NA,TRBJ2-3,NA,TRBV5-1,TGCGCCAGCAGCTTGGATCAGGAAACAGATACGCAGTATTTT,CASSLDQETDTQYF
NA,TRBJ1-6,NA,TRBV10-3,TGTGCCATCAGTGAGTCGTTTAATTCACCCCTCCACTTT,CAISESFNSPLHF
few,TRBJ2-1,TRBD2,TRBV28,TGTGCCAGCACCGTAGCGGGGAGCTTAAATGAGCAGTTCTTC,CASTVAGSLNEQFF